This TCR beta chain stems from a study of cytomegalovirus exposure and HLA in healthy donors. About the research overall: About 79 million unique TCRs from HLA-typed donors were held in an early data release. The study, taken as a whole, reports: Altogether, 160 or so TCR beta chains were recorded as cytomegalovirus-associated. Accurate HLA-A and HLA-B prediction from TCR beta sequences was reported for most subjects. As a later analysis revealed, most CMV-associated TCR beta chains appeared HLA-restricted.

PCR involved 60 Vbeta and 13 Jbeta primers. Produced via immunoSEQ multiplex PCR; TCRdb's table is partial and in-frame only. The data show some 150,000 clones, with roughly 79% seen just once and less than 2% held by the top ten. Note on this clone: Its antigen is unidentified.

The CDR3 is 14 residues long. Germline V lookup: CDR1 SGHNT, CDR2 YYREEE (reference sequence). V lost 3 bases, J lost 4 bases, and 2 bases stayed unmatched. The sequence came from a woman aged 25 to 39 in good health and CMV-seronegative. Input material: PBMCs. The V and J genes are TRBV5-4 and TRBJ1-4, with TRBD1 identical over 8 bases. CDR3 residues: CASSSGQGNEKLFF. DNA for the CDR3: TGTGCCAGCAGCTCCGGACAGGGTAATGAAAAACTGTTTTTT.